This TCR beta chain is from a study of T-cell reconstitution after alpha-beta-depleted transplantation in children. Library preparation (for TCRbeta) was performed with unique molecular identifiers. TCRdb re-called the PCR reads with MiXCR, one entry per CDR3 protein. This table has 200,000 to 250,000 distinct CDR3 sequences, around 8.4% appearing once. CDR1 ENHRY and CDR2 SYGVKD come from the germline V gene. The CDR3 is 14 residues long. Trimming took 9 bases from V and 1 from J; bases not matched to a gene: 5. This clonotype was observed a handful of times. The source material was PBMCs, mostly from graft donor cells, sampled 360 days after TCRalphabeta/CD19-depleted stem cell transplant. The sequence was obtained from a male patient between 2 and 10 years old who had a stem cell transplant for acute myeloid leukemia, so the T cells may come from the graft donor. The chain recombines TRBV10-3 with TRBJ2-2, with TRBD1 matching over 7 bases. The CDR3 coding sequence is TGTGCCATGAAGGGACAGATGAACACCGGGGAGCTGTTTTTT. This gives the protein CAMKGQMNTGELFF.